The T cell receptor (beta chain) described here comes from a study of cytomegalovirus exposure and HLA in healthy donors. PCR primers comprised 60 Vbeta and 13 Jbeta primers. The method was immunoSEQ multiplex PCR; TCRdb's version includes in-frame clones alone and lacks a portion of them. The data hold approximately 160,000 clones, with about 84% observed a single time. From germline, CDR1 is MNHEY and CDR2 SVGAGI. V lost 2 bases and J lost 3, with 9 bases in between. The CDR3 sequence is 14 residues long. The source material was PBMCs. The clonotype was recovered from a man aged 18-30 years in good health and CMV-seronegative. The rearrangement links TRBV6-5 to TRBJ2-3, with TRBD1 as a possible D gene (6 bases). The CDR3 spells CASSYEGVTDTQYF. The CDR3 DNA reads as TGTGCCAGCAGTTACGAGGGGGTTACAGATACGCAGTATTTT.